A selection of T cell receptor beta chains follows, all from one sample in a study of blood T cell repertoires in COVID-19. The method was immunoSEQ multiplex PCR; TCRdb's version includes in-frame clones alone and lacks a portion of them. This table holds 210,000 or so clones, roughly 90% found once. The sample was PBMCs or T cells enriched from blood (not recorded which). These receptors all stem from a woman between 45 and 60 years old in a cohort exposed to, infected with or recovered from COVID-19 (not recorded which). The CDR3 runs from the conserved cysteine through the conserved F or W. The order of the fields is D gene, J gene, clone size, V gene, CDR3 protein, CDR3 DNA. D genes are given only for firm matches. Clone size, where shown, is once, few, many, or a class for clones that have expanded.

. | TRBJ1-1 | . | TRBV6-2/TRBV6-3 | CASSYSRYRTEAFF | TGTGCCAGCAGTTACTCGAGATACCGCACTGAAGCTTTCTTT
. | TRBJ2-5 | . | TRBV3-1/TRBV3-2 | CASSQVLGVETQYF | TGTGCCAGCAGCCAAGTACTGGGCGTTGAGACCCAGTACTTC
. | TRBJ2-3 | . | TRBV23-1 | CASSSPSGSSTDTQYF | TGCGCCAGCAGCAGCCCTTCAGGTTCAAGCACAGATACGCAGTATTTT
. | TRBJ2-5 | . | TRBV5-6 | CASSSTVGETQYF | TGTGCCAGCAGCTCGACAGTGGGAGAGACCCAGTACTTC
. | TRBJ1-5 | few | TRBV27 | CASSSSTSAAQPQHF | TGTGCCAGCAGTTCGTCGACGAGCGCGGCTCAGCCCCAGCATTTT
TRBD1 | TRBJ1-1 | . | TRBV7-2 | CASSLEDRGAFF | TGTGCCAGCAGCTTAGAAGACAGGGGAGCTTTCTTT
TRBD1 | TRBJ1-5 | . | TRBV30 | CAWSAGQGAFQPQHF | TGTGCCTGGAGTGCCGGACAGGGGGCTTTTCAGCCCCAGCATTTT
TRBD2 | TRBJ2-3 | . | TRBV9 | CASSVAWASGGDTQYF | TGTGCCAGCAGCGTAGCTTGGGCTAGCGGGGGGGATACGCAGTATTTT
. | TRBJ2-3 | . | TRBV3-1/TRBV3-2 | CASSQSLAAATQYF | TGTGCCAGCAGCCAATCACTAGCCGCGGCTACGCAGTATTTT
. | TRBJ1-5 | . | TRBV24-1 | CATSDPRDINQPQHF | TGTGCCACCAGTGACCCCCGGGACATCAATCAGCCCCAGCATTTT
. | TRBJ2-5 | few | TRBV7-9 | CASSLRGETQYF | TGTGCCAGCAGCTTAAGGGGAGAGACCCAGTACTTC
. | TRBJ1-1 | . | TRBV5-8 | CASSVQGITEAFF | TGTGCCAGCAGCGTTCAGGGGATCACTGAAGCTTTCTTT
. | TRBJ1-1 | . | TRBV10-3 | CAIWSGVGGTEAFF | TGTGCCATCTGGAGTGGGGTTGGGGGGACTGAAGCTTTCTTT
. | TRBJ2-7 | . | TRBV5-1 | CASSQRSSYEQYF | TGCGCCAGCAGCCAGAGGAGCTCCTACGAGCAGTACTTC
TRBD1 | TRBJ1-1 | . | TRBV5-1 | CASSLATGRGNTEAFF | TGCGCCAGCAGCTTGGCGACAGGGCGGGGGAACACTGAAGCTTTCTTT
. | TRBJ1-2 | once | TRBV7-9 | CASSFSRAYGYTF | TGTGCCAGCAGCTTTTCCAGGGCCTATGGCTACACCTTC
TRBD1 | TRBJ2-7 | . | TRBV9 | CASSEDPGQGHSYEQYF | TGTGCCAGCAGCGAAGACCCGGGACAGGGGCACTCCTACGAGCAGTACTTC